This T cell receptor (beta chain) derives from a study of early T cells in non-severe SARS-CoV-2 infection. This clonotype was found many times. cDNA molecules, individually, were tagged with unique molecular identifiers. One entry per CDR3 protein results from TCRdb running MiXCR on the 5' RACE reads. The sample contains fewer than 85,000 distinct CDR3 sequences, 10% to 12% of which appear only once. Sequenced material: whole blood, taken at baseline. The source is an adult who was a healthcare worker with PCR-confirmed SARS-CoV-2 infection or an uninfected control (not recorded which).

The CDR3 loop reads CASSPTGTSLETQYF. The CDR3 bases are TGTGCCAGCAGTCCCACCGGGACTAGTTTAGAGACCCAGTACTTC. The rearrangement joins TRBV6-5 to TRBJ2-5, with 8 positions matching TRBD2. The CDR3 consists of 15 residues. V shed 5 bases, J shed 4 bases, and the junction held 9 bases outside the gene matches. From germline, CDR1 is MNHEY and CDR2 SVGAGI.